This T cell receptor (beta chain) stems from a study of CD8 T cells in Susac syndrome. About this clonotype: Its antigen is not known.

TCR beta was sequenced from blood CD8+ and CD4+ T cells. The multiple sclerosis controls consisted of treatment-naive patients with relapsing-remitting disease, either stable or active. Study conclusions and caveats: The number of individuals included in the study's TCR sequencing and HLA analysis was acknowledged as relatively small.

The V gene's germline CDR1 is SQVTM and CDR2 ANQGSEA. The CDR3 length is 13 residues. V was clipped by 2 bases and J by 7 bases; unmatched bases: 5. Random hexamers primed reverse transcription of about 0.45 to 1 ug RNA. TCRdb re-called the immunoSEQ multiplex PCR reads through MiXCR, storing one row per CDR3 protein. The repertoire consists of hundreds of thousands of distinct CDR3 sequences, with roughly 95% occurring once and the leading ten covering 0.055% to 0.075%. This TCR derives from a human donor with multiple sclerosis. The J gene is TRBJ2-1, the V gene TRBV29-1, with TRBD2 identical over 7 bases. Sequences were obtained from CD4+ T cells from PBMCs. CDR3 coding DNA: TGCAGCGTTGAACGGGGGACTACTAATGAGCAGTTCTTC. This gives the protein CSVERGTTNEQFF.